The clone carrying this TCR beta chain was counted ten times or more. No antigen is known for it. These data belong to a study of response to subunit inactivated influenza vaccine. One entry per CDR3 protein, called by TCRdb with MiXCR from the RT-PCR reads. Altogether under 550,000 distinct CDR3 sequences are present, 6% to 9% being singletons, with the ten largest covering roughly 13%. Trimming stripped 3 bases from V and 0 bases from J, with 9 bases between. The CDR3 is 15 amino acids. The germline CDR1 and CDR2 sequences are LGHNA and YNFKEQ. Study-level results: It was suggested by the authors that few new T cells are recruited by each seasonal influenza vaccination.

The starting material was PBMCs from blood, obtained less than 30 months after vaccination. The receptor comes from a man between 45 and 75 years old who received an inactivated influenza vaccine. J is TRBJ1-3 and V is TRBV4-2; the D is unclear. CDR3 nucleotide sequence: TGTGCCAGCAGCCAGCCAGGTCACTCTGGAAACACCATATATTTT. Protein product: CASSQPGHSGNTIYF.